A selection of T cell receptor beta chains follows, all from one sample in a study of shared clonotypes between healthy human individuals. Clones were read by immunoSEQ multiplex PCR, and TCRdb kept only the in-frame ones, dropping some. In the table there are about 2.4 million clones, roughly 93% of which are singletons. Sequenced input: naive CD4+ T cells from PBMCs. The receptors stem from a man aged 18 to 35 in good health. Some clones in this sample may be carry-over from other donors' samples. CDR3s include the opening cysteine and the closing phenylalanine or tryptophan. D genes are given only for firm matches. Clone sizes are given selectively: once, few, many, or a class where the clone is expanded.

DNA: TGTGCCAGCAGCCCAACAGGTCCCTCCTACAATGAGCAGTTCTTC
CDR3: CASSPTGPSYNEQFF
size: NA
J: TRBJ2-1
D: NA
V: TRBV9

DNA: TGTGCCAGCAGTTTAAGTGACGGGACAGGGGTCTACGAGCAGTACTTC
CDR3: CASSLSDGTGVYEQYF
size: once
J: TRBJ2-7
D: TRBD1
V: TRBV28

DNA: TGTGCCAGCAGCCGCAGACTAGCGGGAGACATAGAAACCTACGAGCAGTACTTC
CDR3: CASSRRLAGDIETYEQYF
size: NA
J: TRBJ2-7
D: TRBD2
V: TRBV11-2

DNA: TGTGCCAGCAGTCCTCAGCGGATATCGGAGACCCAGTACTTC
CDR3: CASSPQRISETQYF
size: NA
J: TRBJ2-5
D: NA
V: TRBV6-5

DNA: TGTGCCAGCAGCTCGCTATGGGGAGTCACCGGGGAGCTGTTTTTT
CDR3: CASSSLWGVTGELFF
size: once
J: TRBJ2-2
D: NA
V: TRBV5-8

DNA: TGTGCCAGCAGGCGGGGCGGACCAACTAATGAAAAACTGTTTTTT
CDR3: CASRRGGPTNEKLFF
size: NA
J: TRBJ1-4
D: NA
V: TRBV6-5

DNA: TGTGCCAGCAGTTACGGATATGGCTACACCTTC
CDR3: CASSYGYGYTF
size: NA
J: TRBJ1-2
D: NA
V: TRBV28

DNA: TGTGCCAGCAGCTTCCGGGACAGGCCCTACAATGAGCAGTTCTTC
CDR3: CASSFRDRPYNEQFF
size: NA
J: TRBJ2-1
D: TRBD1
V: TRBV5-4

DNA: TGTGCCAGCAGCATCCGCGGCGGGGAGCTGTTTTTT
CDR3: CASSIRGGELFF
size: NA
J: TRBJ2-2
D: NA
V: TRBV7-9

DNA: TGCGCCAGCAGCTTGGCTGGGACGGAGGAAGAGACCCAGTACTTC
CDR3: CASSLAGTEEETQYF
size: NA
J: TRBJ2-5
D: NA
V: TRBV5-1

DNA: TGCGCCAGCAGCTTAAATACGGGGAACACTGAAGCTTTCTTT
CDR3: CASSLNTGNTEAFF
size: NA
J: TRBJ1-1
D: NA
V: TRBV5-1

DNA: TGCGCCAGCAGCCAAGATGGGCAGTGGAATCAGCCCCAGCATTTT
CDR3: CASSQDGQWNQPQHF
size: NA
J: TRBJ1-5
D: NA
V: TRBV4-1

DNA: TGTGCCAGCAGCCCCGAAGGGGAGCGGGCCAAAAACATTCAGTACTTC
CDR3: CASSPEGERAKNIQYF
size: NA
J: TRBJ2-4
D: NA
V: TRBV5-4

DNA: TGCAGCGCCGGGACTAGCACCACTCCGAACACCGGGGAGCTGTTTTTT
CDR3: CSAGTSTTPNTGELFF
size: NA
J: TRBJ2-2
D: TRBD2
V: TRBV29-1

DNA: TGTGCCAGCAACTTAGTAGGGGAGCAGTTCTTC
CDR3: CASNLVGEQFF
size: NA
J: TRBJ2-1
D: NA
V: TRBV25-1

DNA: TGTGCCAGCAGCTTAGGGACAGGGCCCTACGAGCAGTACTTC
CDR3: CASSLGTGPYEQYF
size: NA
J: TRBJ2-7
D: TRBD1
V: TRBV7-9

DNA: TGTGCCAGCAGCGCGGAGGGGGCGAACAATCAGCCCCAGCATTTT
CDR3: CASSAEGANNQPQHF
size: NA
J: TRBJ1-5
D: TRBD1
V: TRBV9

DNA: TGTGCCAGCAGCAAACAGGGAATAGAGATCTACGAGCAGTACTTC
CDR3: CASSKQGIEIYEQYF
size: NA
J: TRBJ2-7
D: NA
V: TRBV21-1

DNA: TGTGCCAGCAGCTTAGCAAGGGATCTTTACAATGAGCAGTTCTTC
CDR3: CASSLARDLYNEQFF
size: NA
J: TRBJ2-1
D: NA
V: TRBV7-2

DNA: TGTGCCAGCCGGCTCCGGGACAGGGCGTCCCAGTACTTC
CDR3: CASRLRDRASQYF
size: NA
J: TRBJ2-5
D: TRBD1
V: TRBV6-5

DNA: TGTGCCAGCAGCCCCCAGGCCCTGAACACTGAAGCTTTCTTT
CDR3: CASSPQALNTEAFF
size: NA
J: TRBJ1-1
D: NA
V: TRBV9

DNA: TGCGCCAGCAGCTTTCAGGGTCTAGTTGAGGAGCAGTTCTTC
CDR3: CASSFQGLVEEQFF
size: NA
J: TRBJ2-1
D: NA
V: TRBV5-1

DNA: TGTGCCAGTAGTATGACAGGGAGGCCGGGAGCTTTCTTT
CDR3: CASSMTGRPGAFF
size: NA
J: TRBJ1-1
D: TRBD1
V: TRBV19

DNA: TGTGCCAGCAGCCCTCAAGGCGCCAGGACGGGGACAGATACGCAGTATTTT
CDR3: CASSPQGARTGTDTQYF
size: NA
J: TRBJ2-3
D: NA
V: TRBV7-9

DNA: TGTGCCAGCTCACCTCCGGACAGGCGAACCTCAGCTAACTATGGCTACACCTTC
CDR3: CASSPPDRRTSANYGYTF
size: NA
J: TRBJ1-2
D: TRBD1
V: TRBV18

DNA: TGTGCCAGCAGCCACCTGACAGGTATTAGTGAGCAGTACTTC
CDR3: CASSHLTGISEQYF
size: NA
J: TRBJ2-7
D: NA
V: TRBV14

DNA: TGCAGCGCCTCAGGGGCCAGCTCTGGGGCCAACGTCCTGACTTTC
CDR3: CSASGASSGANVLTF
size: NA
J: TRBJ2-6
D: NA
V: TRBV29-1

DNA: TGTGCCAGCAGCGTAGCCGCGGGAGCCGATACGCAGTATTTT
CDR3: CASSVAAGADTQYF
size: NA
J: TRBJ2-3
D: TRBD2
V: TRBV9

DNA: TGTGCCAGCAGTGGTAGATCCCTAACGCAGTATTTT
CDR3: CASSGRSLTQYF
size: NA
J: TRBJ2-3
D: NA
V: TRBV25-1

DNA: TGTGCCAGTAGTCTGCGGACGAGGAACACTGAAGCTTTCTTT
CDR3: CASSLRTRNTEAFF
size: NA
J: TRBJ1-1
D: NA
V: TRBV19

DNA: TGTGCCAGCACCCCGGTACCCTCTGGAAACACCATATATTTT
CDR3: CASTPVPSGNTIYF
size: once
J: TRBJ1-3
D: NA
V: TRBV7-9

DNA: TGTGCCTGGAGTACACGGGGTCAGCCCCAGCATTTT
CDR3: CAWSTRGQPQHF
size: NA
J: TRBJ1-5
D: NA
V: TRBV30

DNA: TGTGCCTGGTTGCCCAAAGGGGGTACGAACACCGGGGAGCTGTTTTTT
CDR3: CAWLPKGGTNTGELFF
size: NA
J: TRBJ2-2
D: NA
V: TRBV30

DNA: TGTGCCAGCAGCTTAGGAGCGGGAGGGCCAAGCACCGGGGAGCTGTTTTTT
CDR3: CASSLGAGGPSTGELFF
size: NA
J: TRBJ2-2
D: TRBD2
V: TRBV7-2

DNA: TGTGCCAGCAGCCTAAATCGGGCTTATAATGAAAAACTGTTTTTT
CDR3: CASSLNRAYNEKLFF
size: NA
J: TRBJ1-4
D: NA
V: TRBV6-5

DNA: TGTGCCAGCAGCTTGTTCGGACAGGTGTTGTGGAATGAGCAGTTCTTC
CDR3: CASSLFGQVLWNEQFF
size: once
J: TRBJ2-1
D: TRBD1
V: TRBV5-5

DNA: TGTGCCACCAGCAGGGAGACAGGGCGTGCAGATACGCAGTATTTT
CDR3: CATSRETGRADTQYF
size: NA
J: TRBJ2-3
D: TRBD1
V: TRBV15

DNA: TGTGCCAGCAGCGTCCCGGGGGCAGATACGCAGTATTTT
CDR3: CASSVPGADTQYF
size: NA
J: TRBJ2-3
D: NA
V: TRBV11-3

DNA: TGTGCCAGCAGCTTCGGCAGGTTTCCCTACGAGCAGTACTTC
CDR3: CASSFGRFPYEQYF
size: NA
J: TRBJ2-7
D: NA
V: TRBV7-8

DNA: TGTGCCAGCAGCCAAGAAAAAGTAGGGGCAGGGAGACTGAACACTGAAGCTTTCTTT
CDR3: CASSQEKVGAGRLNTEAFF
size: NA
J: TRBJ1-1
D: NA
V: TRBV4-2

DNA: TGTGCCAGCAGCTTAGAAGGGGGCCACCAGGGAGATACGCAGTATTTT
CDR3: CASSLEGGHQGDTQYF
size: NA
J: TRBJ2-3
D: TRBD1
V: TRBV7-6

DNA: TGTGCCAGCAGTCCCCCAGGGCACACATACACCGGGGAGCTGTTTTTT
CDR3: CASSPPGHTYTGELFF
size: NA
J: TRBJ2-2
D: NA
V: TRBV28

DNA: TGTGCCAGCAGCTCGGGTAATGAAAAACTGTTTTTT
CDR3: CASSSGNEKLFF
size: NA
J: TRBJ1-4
D: NA
V: TRBV9

DNA: TGTGCCAGCAGCGTCACTAGTGATTATTACAATGAGCAGTTCTTC
CDR3: CASSVTSDYYNEQFF
size: NA
J: TRBJ2-1
D: NA
V: TRBV9

DNA: TGTGCCAGCAGCGTCACCCCCGCTTACAATGAGCAGTTCTTC
CDR3: CASSVTPAYNEQFF
size: NA
J: TRBJ2-1
D: NA
V: TRBV9

DNA: TGCGCCAGCAGCAGGGGGACTAGCGGACTCACAGATACGCAGTATTTT
CDR3: CASSRGTSGLTDTQYF
size: NA
J: TRBJ2-3
D: TRBD2
V: TRBV5-1

DNA: TGTGCCTGGAGGGCCGGGAACACCGGGGAGCTGTTTTTT
CDR3: CAWRAGNTGELFF
size: NA
J: TRBJ2-2
D: NA
V: TRBV30

DNA: TGTGCCAGCTCACCCCTCCCAATCAGCCCCCAGCATTTT
CDR3: CASSPLPISPQHF
size: NA
J: TRBJ1-5
D: NA
V: TRBV18

DNA: TGTGCCAGCAGCCGGCAACCAAGTACCGAAGAAACCCAGTACTTC
CDR3: CASSRQPSTEETQYF
size: NA
J: TRBJ2-5
D: NA
V: TRBV28

DNA: TGCGCCAGCAGCTTGGGAGAGGTCCCGCAAGAGACCCAGTACTTC
CDR3: CASSLGEVPQETQYF
size: NA
J: TRBJ2-5
D: NA
V: TRBV5-1

DNA: TGTGCCAGCAGTTATCTTCTAGCGGGGGGGGATACGCAGTATTTT
CDR3: CASSYLLAGGDTQYF
size: NA
J: TRBJ2-3
D: TRBD2
V: TRBV6-6

DNA: TGTGCCAGCAGCCCGAGGAGTAATCAGCCCCAGCATTTT
CDR3: CASSPRSNQPQHF
size: few
J: TRBJ1-5
D: NA
V: TRBV11-2

DNA: TGTGCCAGCAGTGAACTGGGCAGGGGGCATGAGCAGTTCTTC
CDR3: CASSELGRGHEQFF
size: NA
J: TRBJ2-1
D: TRBD1
V: TRBV6-1

DNA: TGTGCCAGCTCACCGGACAGGGAAGAGACCCAGTACTTC
CDR3: CASSPDREETQYF
size: NA
J: TRBJ2-5
D: TRBD1
V: TRBV18

DNA: TGTGCCAGCAGCTTAGGTACGGGAGGCACAGATACGCAGTATTTT
CDR3: CASSLGTGGTDTQYF
size: NA
J: TRBJ2-3
D: NA
V: TRBV5-4

DNA: TGTGCCAGCAGCTCTAGGGGGACAGGGTTAATAGATACGCAGTATTTT
CDR3: CASSSRGTGLIDTQYF
size: once
J: TRBJ2-3
D: TRBD1
V: TRBV13